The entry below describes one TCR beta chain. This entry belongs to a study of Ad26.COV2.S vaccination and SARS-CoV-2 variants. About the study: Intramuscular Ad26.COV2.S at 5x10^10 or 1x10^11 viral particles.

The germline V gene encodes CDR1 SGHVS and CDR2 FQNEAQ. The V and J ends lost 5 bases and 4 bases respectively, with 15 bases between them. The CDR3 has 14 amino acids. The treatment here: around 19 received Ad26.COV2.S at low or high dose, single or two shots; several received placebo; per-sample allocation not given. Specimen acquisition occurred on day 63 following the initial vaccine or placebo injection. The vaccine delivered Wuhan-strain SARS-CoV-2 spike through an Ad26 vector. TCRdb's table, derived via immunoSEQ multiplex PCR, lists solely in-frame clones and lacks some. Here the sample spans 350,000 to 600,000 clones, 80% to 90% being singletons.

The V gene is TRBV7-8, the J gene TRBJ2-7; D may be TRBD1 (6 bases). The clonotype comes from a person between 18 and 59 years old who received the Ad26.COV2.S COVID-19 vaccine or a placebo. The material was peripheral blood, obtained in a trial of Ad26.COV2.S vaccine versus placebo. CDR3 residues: CASSIQGPRYEQYF. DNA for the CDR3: TGTGCCAGCAGCATACAGGGCCCAAGATACGAGCAGTACTTC.